This T cell receptor beta chain derives from a study of T cells in women clearing cervical HPV infection. In the study overall: No precancer developed; the control's incident HPV16 infection cleared within 12 months. Only a few women had HLA typing results available.

TCRdb keeps only in-frame clones here, not all; method: immunoSEQ multiplex PCR. The repertoire table contains about 22,000 clones. Turning to this clone: From the germline J gene comes the end of the CDR3, since the read stops 3 residues before it.

The CDR3 is 16 residues long. Looked up from germline, CDR1 is LNHDA and CDR2 is SQIVND (reference sequence). Trimming removed 2 bases from V and 7 bases from J; junction bases left unmatched: 4. The TCR comes from a woman aged 18 to 75 with a cervical HPV16 infection that either progressed to CIN3+ or cleared (not recorded which). Sequences were obtained from blood buffy coat. The gene calls are TRBV19 and TRBJ2-1; TRBD2 matches at 14 bases. The part of the CDR3 DNA that was read is TGTGCCAGTAGTATATCGGGACTAGCGGGAGAAAATGAG. Its translation is CASSISGLAGENE. In full, the CDR3 is CASSISGLAGENEQFF.